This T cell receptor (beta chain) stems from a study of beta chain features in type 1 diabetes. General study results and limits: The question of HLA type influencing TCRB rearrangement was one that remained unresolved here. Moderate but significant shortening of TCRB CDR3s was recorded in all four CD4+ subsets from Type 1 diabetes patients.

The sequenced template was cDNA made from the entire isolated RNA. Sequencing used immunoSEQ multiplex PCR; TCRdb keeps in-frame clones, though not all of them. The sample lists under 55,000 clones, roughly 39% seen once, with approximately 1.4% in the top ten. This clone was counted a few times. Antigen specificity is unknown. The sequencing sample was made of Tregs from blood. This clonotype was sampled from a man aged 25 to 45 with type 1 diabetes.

This CDR3 is CASSLGLDRGEPQHF. Here the CDR3 DNA reads TGTGCCAGCAGCTTAGGGCTAGACAGGGGGGAGCCCCAGCATTTT. The gene calls are TRBV7-9 and TRBJ1-5; 9 positions agree with TRBD1. CDR1 is SEHNR and CDR2 is FQNEAQ in the germline V gene (reference sequence). The V gene end was trimmed by 1 base and the J gene end by 8 bases; junction bases not matched to a gene: 6. This CDR3 region has 15 residues.